The 23 T cell receptor beta chains below were found in one sample sequenced in a study of shared clonotypes between healthy human individuals. TCRdb's table, derived via immunoSEQ multiplex PCR, lists solely in-frame clones and lacks some. The table records 2 million or so clones, roughly 94% of them present only once. Sequencing was performed on naive CD4+ T cells sorted from blood. Subset described: CD45RA+ positively selected. The receptors stem from a man younger than 35 in good health.

This chain links TRBV6-1 with TRBJ1-6; D unresolved. Trimming pared 4 bases from V and 10 bases from J, leaving 8 bases between. Germline assignment: CDR1 MNHNS and CDR2 SASEGT. This CDR3 spans 12 amino acids. The CDR3 nucleotides read TGTGCCAGCAGTGCGTTGGGCTCACCCCTCCACTTT. It translates to CASSALGSPLHF.

The CDR3 loop reads CASSPAGGQYNSPLHF. The CDR3, as DNA: TGCGCCAGCAGCCCAGCCGGCGGACAGTATAATTCACCCCTCCACTTT. The J gene is TRBJ1-6, the V gene TRBV4-3, with D possibly being TRBD1 (6 bases). The V end was cut by 4 bases, the J end by 4 bases, with 14 bases between. CDR3 length: 16 amino acids. Germline V gene sequence: CDR1 LGHNA, CDR2 YSLEER.

This chain connects TRBV10-3 to TRBJ1-2; TRBD1 matches at 7 bases. Germline V CDR1 and CDR2: ENHRY, SYGVKD. CDR3 length: 14 residues. The J segment lost 3 bases and the V segment lost 2 bases, leaving 3 bases of the junction unmatched. CDR3: CAISEQTGYYGYTF. The CDR3 DNA follows: TGTGCCATCAGTGAGCAGACAGGGTACTATGGCTACACCTTC.

This chain joins TRBV9 and TRBJ1-3; D is unclear. V was cut by 4 bases and J by 9 bases, with 14 bases left in between. CDR1 and CDR2 from the germline V gene are SGDLS and YYNGEE. The CDR3 loop spans 13 amino acids. In DNA, the CDR3 is TGTGCCAGCAGCTCCTTAATATTAGGCACCATATATTTT. It encodes CASSSLILGTIYF.

A word on this clone: In the same sample, other DNA sequences code for this CDR3. This chain joins TRBV19 and TRBJ2-7; 11 positions agree with TRBD1. This CDR3 is built from 15 residues. Trimming at V came to 5 bases and at J to 1 base, leaving 4 bases not matched to a gene. CDR1 and CDR2 (germline): LNHDA, SQIVND (reference sequence). The CDR3 here is CASSSGTGGSYEQYF. In DNA, the CDR3 is TGTGCCAGTAGTTCCGGGACAGGGGGTTCCTACGAGCAGTACTTC. The entire variable domain, with the rest obtained from reference TRBV19 and TRBJ2-7, is as follows: DGGITQSPKYLFRKEGQNVTLSCEQNLNHDAMYWYRQDPGQGLRLIYYSQIVNDFQKGDIAEGYSVSREKKESFPLTVTSAQKNPTAFYLCASSSGTGGSYEQYFGPGTRLTVT.

DNA of the CDR3: TGTGCCTACAGCTTTGCGGGAGCTAATGAGCAGTTCTTC. It yields the protein CAYSFAGANEQFF. This chain connects TRBV5-6 to TRBJ2-1; TRBD2 aligns across 7 bases. With 10 bases clipped from V and 7 bases from J, the junction kept 11 bases outside the gene matches. The CDR3 spans 13 residues. Germline CDR1 and CDR2: SGHDT and YYEEEE.

The V and J genes are TRBV10-3 and TRBJ1-2; D is unclear. V was shortened by 3 bases and J by 2 bases, with 13 bases between the two germline ends. The CDR3 is 15 amino acids. Germline loops: CDR1 ENHRY, CDR2 SYGVKD. The CDR3 region is CAISDKDPANYGYTF. For the CDR3, the DNA is TGTGCCATCAGTGATAAGGACCCCGCGAACTATGGCTACACCTTC.

V and J are TRBV5-1 and TRBJ2-5, with 7 bases lining up with TRBD2. Germline loops: CDR1 SGHRS, CDR2 YFSETQ. Unmatched junction bases numbered 9, after V lost 0 bases and J lost 4 bases. CDR3 length: 16 amino acids. The CDR3 loop is CASSLGGAGVIETQYF. The CDR3 coding sequence is TGCGCCAGCAGCTTGGGAGGGGCGGGAGTGATAGAGACCCAGTACTTC.

This chain joins TRBV20-1 and TRBJ2-3, with D hard to call. CDR3 size: 10 residues. The V gene's germline CDR1 is DFQATT and CDR2 SNEGSKA (reference sequence). Between the trimmed V and J ends, which lost 6 bases and 9 bases, there was a span of 10 bases. The CDR3 loop is CSADVSTQYF. The CDR3 DNA follows: TGCAGTGCCGATGTAAGCACGCAGTATTTT.

The chain combines TRBV7-9 with TRBJ2-3; D possibly corresponds to TRBD1 (7 bases). This CDR3 has 16 amino acids. The V gene's germline CDR1 is SEHNR and CDR2 FQNEAQ (reference sequence). V gave up 2 bases and J gave up 3 bases, with 15 bases separating them. CDR3 protein: CASSLMEGAKTDTQYF. The CDR3 bases are TGTGCCAGCAGCTTAATGGAGGGGGCGAAGACAGATACGCAGTATTTT.

As concerns this clone: The identical CDR3 is also encoded by other nucleotide sequences in the sample. The chain carries TRBV11-2 and TRBJ1-3; TRBD1 matches 8 bases. Trimming removed 3 bases from V and 4 bases from J; junction bases left unmatched: 5. The CDR3 runs 15 residues. In germline, CDR1 is SGHAT, CDR2 FQNNGV. This CDR3 reads CASSLDRVSGNTIYF. CDR3 nucleotide sequence: TGTGCCAGCAGCTTGGACAGGGTGTCGGGAAACACCATATATTTT.

As concerns this clone: This sample also contains other DNA sequences that code for the same CDR3. The rearrangement joins TRBV5-1 to TRBJ1-2; a possible D gene is TRBD1 (6 bases). Deletions cut 3 bases from V and 1 base from J, with 13 bases between. The CDR3 runs 15 residues. Germline lookup yields CDR1 SGHRS and CDR2 YFSETQ. This CDR3 is CASSSTGTDNYGYTF. In DNA form, the CDR3 reads TGCGCCAGCAGCTCAACAGGGACCGATAACTATGGCTACACCTTC. The complete variable domain, with remaining parts taken from reference TRBV5-1 and TRBJ1-2, reads KAGVTQTPRYLIKTRGQQVTLSCSPISGHRSVSWYQQTPGQGLQFLFEYFSETQRNKGNFPGRFSGRQFSNSRSEMNVSTLELGDSALYLCASSSTGTDNYGYTFGSGTRLTVV.

This clone was seen more than once but under ten times. This sequence joins TRBV21-1 and TRBJ1-2. TRBV21-1 is flagged as a pseudogene. This CDR3 contains 11 residues. The CDR3 sequence: CASRLGSGYTF. The CDR3 nucleotides are TGTGCCAGCAGACTCGGGTCTGGCTACACCTTC.

The J gene is TRBJ2-7, the V gene TRBV5-1; 7 positions agree with TRBD1. The CDR3 sequence is 16 residues long. Germline trimming cut 4 bases from V and 2 bases from J; bases unmatched to any gene: 12. The germline gives CDR1 SGHRS, CDR2 YFSETQ. CDR3 DNA: TGCGCCAGCAGCCCCCCCCCGCCAGGGGGTACCTACGAGCAGTACTTC. This sequence encodes CASSPPPPGGTYEQYF.

This clone has a single count. The chain links TRBV4-1 to TRBJ2-2; D perhaps matches TRBD2 (5 bases). Germline CDR1 reads MGHRA; CDR2 reads YSYEKL. CDR3 length: 16 amino acids. Trimming removed 5 bases from V and 3 bases from J, with 16 bases in between. The CDR3 sequence is CASSTPTGLDTGELFF. CDR3 bases: TGCGCCAGCAGCACCCCGACGGGGTTGGACACCGGGGAGCTGTTTTTT.

V is TRBV6-6 and J is TRBJ1-4, with 9 positions matching TRBD1. With V trimmed by 6 bases and J by 4 bases, 3 bases remained unmatched. The CDR3 has 14 residues. Germline V CDR1 and CDR2: MNHNY, SVGAGI (reference sequence). The CDR3 loop reads CASSSTGGNEKLFF. Here the CDR3 DNA reads TGTGCCAGCAGCTCGACAGGGGGTAATGAAAAACTGTTTTTT.

The CDR3 is CASSLDRGGEAFF. In nucleotides, the CDR3 is TGTGCCAGCAGCTTAGACAGGGGAGGGGAAGCTTTCTTT. The genes are TRBV11-2 and TRBJ1-1, with a tentative D call TRBD1 (6 bases). Germline-derived CDR1 and CDR2 are SGHAT and FQNNGV. V lost 0 bases and J 8 bases, leaving 10 bases between the germline ends. The CDR3 totals 13 residues.

The chain combines TRBV10-3 with TRBJ1-5; a possible D gene is TRBD1 (5 bases). The CDR3 has 14 amino acids. The germline V and J ends were trimmed by 0 bases and 7 bases, with 10 bases remaining between them. The V gene's germline CDR1 is ENHRY and CDR2 SYGVKD. The DNA of the CDR3 is TGTGCCATCAGTGAGTCCTCCAGGGAACAGCCCCAGCATTTT. Amino acids: CAISESSREQPQHF.

CDR3 in DNA: TGCGCCAGCAGCACCCGGACTAGCGCCCCAGATACGCAGTATTTT. Translating it yields CASSTRTSAPDTQYF. The chain is built from TRBV5-1 and TRBJ2-3, with TRBD2 identical over 9 bases. CDR3 length equals 15 residues. Germline V lookup: CDR1 SGHRS, CDR2 YFSETQ. V lost 4 bases and J lost 4; bases outside the gene matches: 7.

The chain combines TRBV15 with TRBJ1-1, with D unclear. V was pared by 3 bases and J by 5 bases, with 13 bases between. This CDR3 has 14 amino acids. Germline CDR1 reads LNHNV; CDR2 reads YYDKDF (reference sequence). For the CDR3, the DNA is TGTGCCACCAGCAGGGGCCAAGTGGAAACTGAAGCTTTCTTT. It yields the protein CATSRGQVETEAFF.

V gene TRBV5-1 combines with J gene TRBJ2-5; the match to TRBD2 covers 8 bases. Trimming removed 7 bases from V and 5 bases from J; junction bases left unmatched: 10. The CDR3 consists of 14 residues. Germline V gives CDR1 SGHRS, CDR2 YFSETQ. The CDR3 here is CASGRGGPRETQYF. The DNA of the CDR3 is TGCGCCAGCGGCCGGGGGGGCCCGAGGGAGACCCAGTACTTC. The complete variable domain, with remaining parts taken from reference TRBV5-1 and TRBJ2-5, reads KAGVTQTPRYLIKTRGQQVTLSCSPISGHRSVSWYQQTPGQGLQFLFEYFSETQRNKGNFPGRFSGRQFSNSRSEMNVSTLELGDSALYLCASGRGGPRETQYFGPGTRLLVL.

The chain recombines TRBV1 with TRBJ2-1; TRBD2 reflects the table's D call only, with no check against the DNA. TRBV1 is a recognized pseudogene. The CDR3 length is 14 residues. CDR3 DNA sequence: TGCACCAGCGTACCGGGACTAGGGGGCAATGAGCAGTTCTTC. This sequence encodes CTSVPGLGGNEQFF.

The genes are TRBV7-3 and TRBJ2-2, with D perhaps TRBD2 (7 bases). This CDR3 has 18 residues. V was trimmed by 4 bases and J by 4 bases, leaving 22 bases between them. Germline assignment: CDR1 SGHTA and CDR2 FQGTGA. The CDR3 nucleotides read TGTGCCAGCAGCTCTGGAGGAACAGGGTTAGCGGGCACCGGGGAGCTGTTTTTT. It translates to CASSSGGTGLAGTGELFF.